What follows are 5 T cell receptor beta chains derived from one specimen sequenced in a study of cytomegalovirus exposure and HLA in healthy donors. Primers included in the PCR were 60 Vbeta and 13 Jbeta primers. Using immunoSEQ multiplex PCR, the repertoire was profiled, and TCRdb retains in-frame clones only, with some absent. This table holds roughly 70,000 clones, roughly four fifths found once. The specimen sequenced was PBMCs. The receptors derive from a man in his fifties in good health and CMV-seronegative.

Concerning this clone itself: A junction end diverges from the germline sequence, so it may reflect a read error. V and J are TRBV7-7 and TRBJ2-1, with D possibly TRBD2 on 6 matching bases. This CDR3 contains 15 residues. In germline, CDR1 is SSHAT, CDR2 FNYEAQ (reference sequence). CDR3 nucleotide sequence: TGTGCTAGCAGCTTAGTATCTGCGGGGTTTAATGAGCAGTTCTTC. Encoded protein: CASSLVSAGFNEQFF.

CDR3 sequence (DNA): TGTGCCAGCAGTTTAGACAGGAGGTTGGGCTACACCTTC. It is translated as CASSLDRRLGYTF. This chain connects TRBV28 to TRBJ1-2; tentative D call: TRBD1 (6 bases). The CDR3 is made up of 13 amino acids. Per the germline V gene, CDR1 is MDHEN and CDR2 is SYDVKM. Trimming stripped 2 bases from V and 8 bases from J, with 12 bases between.

This chain connects TRBV18 to TRBJ2-6, with 8 bases fitting TRBD1. V trimming: 2 bases; J trimming: 2 bases; junction bases outside the gene matches: 5. The germline V gene has CDR1 KGHSH and CDR2 LQKENI. The CDR3 has 17 residues. This CDR3 reads CASSPGTGGTGANVLTF. For the CDR3, the DNA is TGTGCCAGCTCACCAGGAACAGGGGGTACTGGGGCCAACGTCCTGACTTTC.

This chain uses TRBV5-6 with TRBJ1-2; 7 bases are a match to TRBD1. This CDR3 contains 14 residues. Germline trimming cut 4 bases from V and 2 bases from J; bases unmatched to any gene: 5. From germline, CDR1 is SGHDT and CDR2 YYEEEE. The CDR3 coding sequence is TGTGCCAGCAGCCCGGGACAGCTCAACTATGGCTACACCTTC. This codes for CASSPGQLNYGYTF.

The V and J genes are TRBV6-1 and TRBJ1-1; D unresolved. CDR1 is MNHNS and CDR2 is SASEGT in the germline V gene. CDR3 length equals 14 residues. Trimming stripped 4 bases from V and 2 bases from J, with 11 bases between. The DNA of the CDR3 is TGTGCCAGCAGTGCCGGGAGGGAAAACACTGAAGCTTTCTTT. It encodes CASSAGRENTEAFF.